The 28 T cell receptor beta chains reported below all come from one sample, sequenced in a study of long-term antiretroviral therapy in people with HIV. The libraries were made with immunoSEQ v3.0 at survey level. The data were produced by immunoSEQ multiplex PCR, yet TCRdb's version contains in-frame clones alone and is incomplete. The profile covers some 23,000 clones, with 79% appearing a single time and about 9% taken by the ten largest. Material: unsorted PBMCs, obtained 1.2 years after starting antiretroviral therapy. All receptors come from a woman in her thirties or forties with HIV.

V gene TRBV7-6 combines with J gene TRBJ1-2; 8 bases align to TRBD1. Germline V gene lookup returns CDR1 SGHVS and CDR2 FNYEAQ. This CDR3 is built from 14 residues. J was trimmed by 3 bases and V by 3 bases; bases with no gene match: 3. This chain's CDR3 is CASSFLTGDYGYTF. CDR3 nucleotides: TGTGCCAGCAGCTTCTTGACAGGGGACTATGGCTACACCTTC.

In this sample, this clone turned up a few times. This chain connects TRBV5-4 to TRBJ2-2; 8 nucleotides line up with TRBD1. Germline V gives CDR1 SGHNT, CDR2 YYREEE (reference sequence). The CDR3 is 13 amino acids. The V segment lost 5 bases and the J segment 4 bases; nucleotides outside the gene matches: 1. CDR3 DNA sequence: TGTGCCAGCAGGGACAGGGCCACCGGGGAGCTGTTTTTT. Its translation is CASRDRATGELFF.

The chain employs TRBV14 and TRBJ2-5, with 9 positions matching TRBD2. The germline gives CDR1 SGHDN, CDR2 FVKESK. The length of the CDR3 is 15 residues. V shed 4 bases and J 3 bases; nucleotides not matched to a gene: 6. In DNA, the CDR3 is TGTGCCAGCAGCCGTAGCGGGAGCCTGAAAGAGACCCAGTACTTC. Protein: CASSRSGSLKETQYF.

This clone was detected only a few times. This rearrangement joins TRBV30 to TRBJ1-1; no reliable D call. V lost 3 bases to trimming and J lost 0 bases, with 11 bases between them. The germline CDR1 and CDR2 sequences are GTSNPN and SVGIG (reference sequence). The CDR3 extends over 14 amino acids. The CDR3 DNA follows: TGTGCCTGGAGCGAAGCTGCTATGAACACTGAAGCTTTCTTT. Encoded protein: CAWSEAAMNTEAFF.

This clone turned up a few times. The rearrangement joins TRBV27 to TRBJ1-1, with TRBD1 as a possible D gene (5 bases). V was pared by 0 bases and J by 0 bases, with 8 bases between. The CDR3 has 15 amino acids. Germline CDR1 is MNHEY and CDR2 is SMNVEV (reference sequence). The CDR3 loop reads CASSLSQGVNTEAFF. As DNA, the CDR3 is TGTGCCAGCAGTTTATCGCAGGGCGTGAACACTGAAGCTTTCTTT.

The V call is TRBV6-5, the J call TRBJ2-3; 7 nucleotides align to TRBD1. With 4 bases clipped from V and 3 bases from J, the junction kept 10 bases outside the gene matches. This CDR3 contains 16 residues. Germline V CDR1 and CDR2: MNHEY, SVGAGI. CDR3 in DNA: TGTGCCAGCAGTTCCCCGGGACAGAGGTTAACAGATACGCAGTATTTT. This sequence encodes CASSSPGQRLTDTQYF.

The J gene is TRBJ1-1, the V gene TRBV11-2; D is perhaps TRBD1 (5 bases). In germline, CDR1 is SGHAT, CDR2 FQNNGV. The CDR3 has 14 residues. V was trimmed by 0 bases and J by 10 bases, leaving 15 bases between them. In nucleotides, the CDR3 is TGTGCCAGCAGCTTAGATTGGGACCCCCCGCGAGCTTTCTTT. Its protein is CASSLDWDPPRAFF. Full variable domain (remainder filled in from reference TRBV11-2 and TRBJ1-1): EAGVAQSPRYKIIEKRQSVAFWCNPISGHATLYWYQQILGQGPKLLIQFQNNGVVDDSQLPKDRFSAERLKGVDSTLKIQPAKLEDSAVYLCASSLDWDPPRAFFGQGTRLTVV.

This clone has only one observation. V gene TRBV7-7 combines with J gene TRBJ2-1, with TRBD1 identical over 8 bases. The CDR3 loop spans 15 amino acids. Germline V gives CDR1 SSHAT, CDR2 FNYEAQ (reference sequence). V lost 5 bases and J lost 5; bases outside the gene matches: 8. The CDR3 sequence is CASSKTGGPNNEQFF. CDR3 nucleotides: TGTGCCAGCAGCAAAACAGGGGGTCCGAACAATGAGCAGTTCTTC.

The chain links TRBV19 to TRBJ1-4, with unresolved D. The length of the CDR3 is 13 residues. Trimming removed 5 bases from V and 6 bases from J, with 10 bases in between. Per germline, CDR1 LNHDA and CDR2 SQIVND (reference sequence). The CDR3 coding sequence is TGTGCCAGTAGTCCTGGCGGGGATGAAAAACTGTTTTTT. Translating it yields CASSPGGDEKLFF.

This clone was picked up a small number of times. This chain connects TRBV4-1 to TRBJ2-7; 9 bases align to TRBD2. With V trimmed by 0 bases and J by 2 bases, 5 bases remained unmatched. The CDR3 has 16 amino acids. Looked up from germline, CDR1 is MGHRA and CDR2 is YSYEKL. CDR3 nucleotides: TGCGCCAGCAGCCAAGATCGGGCTAGCGGGACCTACGAGCAGTACTTC. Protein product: CASSQDRASGTYEQYF.

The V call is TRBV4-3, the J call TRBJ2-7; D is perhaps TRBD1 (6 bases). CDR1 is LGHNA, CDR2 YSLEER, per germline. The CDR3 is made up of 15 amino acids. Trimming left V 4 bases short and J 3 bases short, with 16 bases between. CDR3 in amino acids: CASSLLEVGGYEQYF. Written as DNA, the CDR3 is TGCGCCAGCAGCCTCCTAGAGGTAGGGGGCTACGAGCAGTACTTC.

Here the CDR3 reads CAWSVRGAETQYF. DNA of the CDR3: TGTGCCTGGAGTGTACGGGGGGCCGAGACCCAGTACTTC. The chain links TRBV30 to TRBJ2-5; possible D gene TRBD2, 7 bases. The CDR3 runs to 13 residues. Germline V gives CDR1 GTSNPN, CDR2 SVGIG (reference sequence). V was trimmed by 0 bases and J by 5 bases, leaving 10 bases between them.

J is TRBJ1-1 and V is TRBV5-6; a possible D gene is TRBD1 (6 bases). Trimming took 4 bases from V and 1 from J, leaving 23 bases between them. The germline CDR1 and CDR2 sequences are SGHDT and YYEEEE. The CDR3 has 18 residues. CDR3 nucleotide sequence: TGTGCCAGCAGCAGCTTCCGTGGTGGGGGGCCCCAGAACACTGAAGCTTTCTTT. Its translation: CASSSFRGGGPQNTEAFF.

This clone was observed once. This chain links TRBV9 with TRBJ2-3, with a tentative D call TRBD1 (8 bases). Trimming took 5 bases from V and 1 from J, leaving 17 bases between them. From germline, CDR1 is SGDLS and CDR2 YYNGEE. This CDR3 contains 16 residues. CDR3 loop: CASSTGGLAGTDTQYF. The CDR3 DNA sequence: TGTGCCAGCAGTACAGGGGGGCTAGCGGGCACAGATACGCAGTATTTT.

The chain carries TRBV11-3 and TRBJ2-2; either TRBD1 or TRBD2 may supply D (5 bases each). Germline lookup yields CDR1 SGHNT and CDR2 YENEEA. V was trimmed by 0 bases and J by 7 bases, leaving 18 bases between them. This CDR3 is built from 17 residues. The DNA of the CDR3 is TGTGCCAGCAGCTTAGATCTGGGGGAGCCTAAGGGCGGGGAGCTGTTTTTT. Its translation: CASSLDLGEPKGGELFF. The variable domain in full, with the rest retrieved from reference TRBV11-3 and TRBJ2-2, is EAGVVQSPRYKIIEKKQPVAFWCNPISGHNTLYWYLQNLGQGPELLIRYENEEAVDDSQLPKDRFSAERLKGVDSTLKIQPAELGDSAVYLCASSLDLGEPKGGELFFGEGSRLTVL.

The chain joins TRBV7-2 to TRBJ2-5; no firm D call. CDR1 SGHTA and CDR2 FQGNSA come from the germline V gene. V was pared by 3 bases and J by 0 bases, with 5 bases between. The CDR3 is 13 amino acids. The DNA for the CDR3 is TGTGCCAGCAGCTTGGTGTACCAAGAGACCCAGTACTTC. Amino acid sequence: CASSLVYQETQYF.

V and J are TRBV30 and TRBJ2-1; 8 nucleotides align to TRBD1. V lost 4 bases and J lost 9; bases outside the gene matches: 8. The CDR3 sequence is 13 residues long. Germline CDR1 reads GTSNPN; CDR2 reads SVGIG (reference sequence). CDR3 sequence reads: CAWNSQGGSEQFF. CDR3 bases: TGTGCCTGGAATTCACAGGGGGGTAGTGAGCAGTTCTTC.

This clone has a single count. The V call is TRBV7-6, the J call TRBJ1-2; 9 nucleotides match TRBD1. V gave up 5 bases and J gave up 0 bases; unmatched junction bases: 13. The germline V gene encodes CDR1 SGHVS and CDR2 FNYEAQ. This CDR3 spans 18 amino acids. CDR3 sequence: CASSHDPQDRGANYGYTF. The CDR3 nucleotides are TGTGCCAGCAGCCACGACCCTCAGGACAGGGGAGCTAACTATGGCTACACCTTC.

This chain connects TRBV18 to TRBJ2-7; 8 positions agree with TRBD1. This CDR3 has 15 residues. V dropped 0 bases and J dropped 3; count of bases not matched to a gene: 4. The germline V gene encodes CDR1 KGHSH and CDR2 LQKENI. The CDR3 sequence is CASSPPGTGGYEQYF. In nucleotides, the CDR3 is TGTGCCAGCTCACCACCGGGGACAGGTGGCTACGAGCAGTACTTC.

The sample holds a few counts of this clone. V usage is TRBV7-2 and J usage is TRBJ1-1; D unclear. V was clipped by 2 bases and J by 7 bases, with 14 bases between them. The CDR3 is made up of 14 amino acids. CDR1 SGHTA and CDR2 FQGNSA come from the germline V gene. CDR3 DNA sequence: TGTGCCAGCAGCTTAACGAGAGGGAACTTTGAAGCTTTCTTT. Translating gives CASSLTRGNFEAFF.

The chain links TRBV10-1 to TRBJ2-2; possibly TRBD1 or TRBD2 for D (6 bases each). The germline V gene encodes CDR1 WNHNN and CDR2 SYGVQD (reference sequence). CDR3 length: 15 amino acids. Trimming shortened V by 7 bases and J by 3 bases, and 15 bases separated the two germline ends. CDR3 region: CASTPVRGDTGELFF. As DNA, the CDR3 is TGCGCCAGCACCCCGGTTAGGGGGGACACCGGGGAGCTGTTTTTT.

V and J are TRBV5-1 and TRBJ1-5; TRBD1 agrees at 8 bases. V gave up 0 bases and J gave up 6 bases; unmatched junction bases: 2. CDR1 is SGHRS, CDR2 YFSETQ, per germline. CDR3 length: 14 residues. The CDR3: CASSLDRGTQPQHF. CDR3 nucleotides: TGCGCCAGCAGCTTGGACAGGGGGACTCAGCCCCAGCATTTT. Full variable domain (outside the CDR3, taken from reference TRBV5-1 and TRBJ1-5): KAGVTQTPRYLIKTRGQQVTLSCSPISGHRSVSWYQQTPGQGLQFLFEYFSETQRNKGNFPGRFSGRQFSNSRSEMNVSTLELGDSALYLCASSLDRGTQPQHFGDGTRLSIL.

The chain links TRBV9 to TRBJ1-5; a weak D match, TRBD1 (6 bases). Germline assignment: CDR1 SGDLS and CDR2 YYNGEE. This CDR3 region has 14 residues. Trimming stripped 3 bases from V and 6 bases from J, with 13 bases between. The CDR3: CASSAQGSGQPQHF. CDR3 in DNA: TGTGCCAGCAGCGCACAGGGTTCGGGTCAGCCCCAGCATTTT. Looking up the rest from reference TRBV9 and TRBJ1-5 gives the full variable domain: DSGVTQTPKHLITATGQRVTLRCSPRSGDLSVYWYQQSLDQGLQFLIQYYNGEERAKGNILERFSAQQFPDLHSELNLSSLELGDSALYFCASSAQGSGQPQHFGDGTRLSIL.

In DNA form, the CDR3 reads TGTGCCAGCAGCTTCCGGGACAGGGGGCGAGTGGGGAATCAGCCCCAGCATTTT. Protein: CASSFRDRGRVGNQPQHF. The rearrangement uses TRBV5-8 and TRBJ1-5; 12 bases are a match to TRBD1. CDR1 SGHTS and CDR2 YDEGEE come from the germline V gene. This CDR3 has 18 amino acids. The ends lost 2 bases at V and 4 bases at J; junction bases unmatched: 10. Drawing the rest from reference TRBV5-8 and TRBJ1-5, the complete variable domain is EAGVTQSPTHLIKTRGQQATLRCSPISGHTSVYWYQQALGLGLQFLLWYDEGEERNRGNFPPRFSGRQFPNYSSELNVNALELEDSALYLCASSFRDRGRVGNQPQHFGDGTRLSIL.

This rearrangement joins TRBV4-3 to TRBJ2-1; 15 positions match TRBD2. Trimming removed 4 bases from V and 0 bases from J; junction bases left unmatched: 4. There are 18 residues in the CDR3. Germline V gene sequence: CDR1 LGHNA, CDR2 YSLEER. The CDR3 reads CASSLRTSGGVSYNEQFF. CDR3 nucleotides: TGCGCCAGCAGCCTACGGACTAGCGGGGGGGTCTCCTACAATGAGCAGTTCTTC.

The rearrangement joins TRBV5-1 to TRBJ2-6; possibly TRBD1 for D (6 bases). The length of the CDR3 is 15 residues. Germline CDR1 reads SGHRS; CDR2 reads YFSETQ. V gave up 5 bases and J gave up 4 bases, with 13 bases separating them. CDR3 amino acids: CASSEGTTGANVLTF. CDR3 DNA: TGCGCCAGCAGTGAAGGGACAACGGGGGCCAACGTCCTGACTTTC.

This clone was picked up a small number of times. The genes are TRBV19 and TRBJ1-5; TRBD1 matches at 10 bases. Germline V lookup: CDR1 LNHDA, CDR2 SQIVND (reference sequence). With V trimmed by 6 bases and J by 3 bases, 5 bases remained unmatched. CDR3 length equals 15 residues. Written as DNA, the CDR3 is TGTGCCAGTAGCATGACAGGGGGCGACAATCAGCCCCAGCATTTT. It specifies CASSMTGGDNQPQHF.

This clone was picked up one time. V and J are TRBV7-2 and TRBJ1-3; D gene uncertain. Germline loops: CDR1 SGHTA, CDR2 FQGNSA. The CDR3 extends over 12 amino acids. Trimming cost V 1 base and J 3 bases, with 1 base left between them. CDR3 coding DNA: TGTGCCAGCAGCTTAGGTGGAAACACCATATATTTT. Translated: CASSLGGNTIYF.